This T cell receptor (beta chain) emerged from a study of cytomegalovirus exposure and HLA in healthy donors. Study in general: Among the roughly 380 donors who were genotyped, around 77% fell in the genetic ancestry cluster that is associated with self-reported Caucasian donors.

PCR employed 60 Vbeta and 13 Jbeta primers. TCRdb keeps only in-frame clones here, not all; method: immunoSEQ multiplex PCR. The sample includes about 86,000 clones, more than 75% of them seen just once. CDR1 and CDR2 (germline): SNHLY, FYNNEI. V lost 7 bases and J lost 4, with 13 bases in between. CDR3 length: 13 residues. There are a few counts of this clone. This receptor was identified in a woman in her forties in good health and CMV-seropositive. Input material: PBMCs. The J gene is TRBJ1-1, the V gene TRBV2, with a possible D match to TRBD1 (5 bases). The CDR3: CASNEDQGTEAFF. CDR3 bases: TGTGCCAGCAACGAGGACCAGGGCACTGAAGCTTTCTTT.